The 12 T cell receptor beta chains below were found in one sample sequenced in a study of cytomegalovirus exposure and HLA in healthy donors. Amplification used 60 Vbeta primers and 13 Jbeta primers. Libraries were prepared by immunoSEQ multiplex PCR; TCRdb keeps only in-frame clonotypes and omits some of them. The sample shows about 130,000 clones, approximately 80% of them seen only once. Sequencing was performed on PBMCs. Receptor source: a man between 25 and 39 years old in good health and CMV-seronegative.

This sequence joins TRBV5-6 and TRBJ1-1; tentatively, D is TRBD1 (5 bases). V lost 5 bases, J lost 5 bases, and 16 bases lay in between. The V gene's germline CDR1 is SGHDT and CDR2 YYEEEE. The CDR3 has 14 amino acids. The CDR3 nucleotides are TGTGCCAGCAGTCGGGGGAGAGTGGGGACTGAAGCTTTCTTT. The encoded protein is CASSRGRVGTEAFF.

The chain uses TRBV7-2 and TRBJ2-1; D possibly corresponds to TRBD2 (6 bases). V lost 5 bases and J lost 7, with 21 bases in between. Germline loops: CDR1 SGHTA, CDR2 FQGNSA. This CDR3 has 16 amino acids. The CDR3 protein is CASSQPAVAAGNEQFF. CDR3 sequence (DNA): TGTGCCAGCAGCCAGCCAGCGGTAGCGGCGGGGAATGAGCAGTTCTTC.

The chain uses TRBV19 and TRBJ1-2; weak D call: TRBD1 (6 bases). The length of the CDR3 is 15 residues. The germline V gene has CDR1 LNHDA and CDR2 SQIVND (reference sequence). Trimming left V 5 bases short and J 4 bases short, with 17 bases between. CDR3 bases: TGTGCCAGTAGTTATAGGACAGAGAATTCCTATGGCTACACCTTC. Translation gives CASSYRTENSYGYTF.

There are a few counts of this clone. The chain has TRBV9 and TRBJ2-7, with 9 bases matching TRBD1. The CDR3 length is 14 residues. The junction had 6 bases not matched to a gene; V was cut back by 2 bases and J by 6 bases. CDR1 and CDR2 (germline): SGDLS, YYNGEE. CDR3 sequence (DNA): TGTGCCAGCAGCGTCCGGGACAGGGAAAGCGAGCAGTACTTC. Translating gives CASSVRDRESEQYF.

The chain combines TRBV2 with TRBJ1-5; no clear D. The length of the CDR3 is 13 residues. V was cut by 7 bases and J by 2 bases, with 9 bases left in between. Germline V gene data show CDR1 as SNHLY and CDR2 as FYNNEI. This CDR3 is CASTTDGNQPQHF. CDR3 DNA sequence: TGTGCCAGCACAACAGATGGCAATCAGCCCCAGCATTTT.

V and J are TRBV10-1 and TRBJ2-5, with 8 bases aligning to TRBD2. Per the germline V gene, CDR1 is WNHNN and CDR2 is SYGVQD (reference sequence). V gave up 0 bases and J gave up 0 bases; unmatched junction bases: 6. The CDR3 loop spans 17 amino acids. DNA of the CDR3: TGCGCCAGCAGTGAGTCGGTAGCGGGATACAACCAAGAGACCCAGTACTTC. This encodes CASSESVAGYNQETQYF.

The chain carries TRBV7-8 and TRBJ2-1; 10 bases fit TRBD2. With 5 bases clipped from V and 7 bases from J, the junction kept 11 bases outside the gene matches. The CDR3 runs to 16 residues. Germline V gene data show CDR1 as SGHVS and CDR2 as FQNEAQ. CDR3 sequence: CASSLLGGLALNEQFF. The CDR3 DNA sequence: TGTGCCAGCAGCCTCTTAGGGGGACTAGCGTTAAATGAGCAGTTCTTC.

The CDR3 is CASSYPGHYNSPLHF. The CDR3 nucleotides read TGTGCCAGCAGTTACCCGGGACATTATAATTCACCCCTCCACTTT. The chain uses TRBV6-6 and TRBJ1-6; possible D gene TRBD1, 6 bases. The CDR3 length is 15 residues. Trimming pared 2 bases from V and 4 bases from J, leaving 9 bases between. CDR1 and CDR2 from the germline V gene are MNHNY and SVGAGI (reference sequence).

The chain recombines TRBV30 with TRBJ1-3; D remains ambiguous. This CDR3 region has 14 residues. Between the trimmed V and J ends, which lost 5 bases and 0 bases, there was a span of 11 bases. Germline V gives CDR1 GTSNPN, CDR2 SVGIG (reference sequence). The CDR3 protein is CAWVAPYSGNTIYF. CDR3 DNA sequence: TGTGCCTGGGTGGCACCGTACTCTGGAAACACCATATATTTT.

Only one count was recorded for this clone. The chain employs TRBV5-1 and TRBJ2-2, with D tentatively TRBD1 (6 bases). The CDR3 extends over 16 amino acids. From germline, CDR1 is SGHRS and CDR2 YFSETQ. Trimming removed 1 base from V and 1 base from J, with 11 bases in between. The CDR3 coding sequence is TGCGCCAGCAGCTTGTTTCCGGGACAGAACACCGGGGAGCTGTTTTTT. Translated: CASSLFPGQNTGELFF.

This CDR3 is CASSLLEGNEQFF. The CDR3 region has the DNA TGTGCCAGCAGTTTACTCGAGGGCAATGAGCAGTTCTTC. The chain carries TRBV27 and TRBJ2-1, with D possibly matching TRBD2 (5 bases). The CDR3 extends over 13 amino acids. The V end was cut by 2 bases, the J end by 6 bases, with 8 bases between. CDR1 and CDR2 from the germline V gene are MNHEY and SMNVEV (reference sequence).

The genes are TRBV6-4 and TRBJ1-1; 7 bases agree with TRBD1. V shed 2 bases and J 4 bases; nucleotides not matched to a gene: 10. Germline V CDR1 and CDR2: MRHNA, SNTAGT. The CDR3 has 16 amino acids. The CDR3 is CASSDRDSLGPTEAFF. CDR3 in DNA: TGTGCCAGCAGTGACCGGGACAGTCTTGGGCCCACTGAAGCTTTCTTT.